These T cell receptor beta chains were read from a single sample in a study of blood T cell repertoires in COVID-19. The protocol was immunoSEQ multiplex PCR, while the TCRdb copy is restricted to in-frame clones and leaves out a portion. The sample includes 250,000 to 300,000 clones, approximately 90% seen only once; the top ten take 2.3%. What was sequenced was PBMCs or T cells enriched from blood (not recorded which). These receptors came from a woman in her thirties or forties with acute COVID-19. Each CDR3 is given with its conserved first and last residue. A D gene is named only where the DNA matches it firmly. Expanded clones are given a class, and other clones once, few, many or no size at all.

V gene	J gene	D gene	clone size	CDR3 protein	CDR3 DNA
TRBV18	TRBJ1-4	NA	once	CASSPPTGNEKLFF	TGTGCCAGCTCACCACCCACGGGGAATGAAAAACTGTTTTTT
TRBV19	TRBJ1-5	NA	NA	CASRGDWAGNQPQHF	TGTGCCAGTAGGGGGGACTGGGCGGGCAATCAGCCCCAGCATTTT
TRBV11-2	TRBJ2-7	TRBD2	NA	CASSLGGRSSYEQYF	TGTGCCAGCAGCTTAGGCGGGAGAAGTAGCTACGAGCAGTACTTC
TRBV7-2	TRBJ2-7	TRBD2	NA	CASSVLSGRAPYEQYF	TGTGCCAGCAGCGTATTAAGCGGGAGGGCCCCCTACGAGCAGTACTTC
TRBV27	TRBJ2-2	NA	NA	CASSLYAGANTGELFF	TGTGCCAGCAGTTTATACGCGGGGGCTAACACCGGGGAGCTGTTTTTT
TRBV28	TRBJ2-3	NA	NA	CASRPNRGGLSTDTQYF	TGTGCCAGCAGACCTAACAGGGGGGGACTAAGCACAGATACGCAGTATTTT
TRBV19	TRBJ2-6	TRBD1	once	CASSIQGAIGANVLTF	TGTGCCAGTAGTATACAGGGGGCGATAGGGGCCAACGTCCTGACTTTC
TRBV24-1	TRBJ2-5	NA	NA	CATSFGGFQETQYF	TGTGCCACCAGTTTTGGCGGATTCCAAGAGACCCAGTACTTC
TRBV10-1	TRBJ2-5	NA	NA	CASSEFCLAPRTQYF	TGCGCCAGCAGTGAGTTTTGTCTAGCGCCTCGTACCCAGTACTTC
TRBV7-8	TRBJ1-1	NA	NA	CASSPSGGNTEAFF	TGTGCCAGCAGCCCTAGCGGGGGGAACACTGAAGCTTTCTTT
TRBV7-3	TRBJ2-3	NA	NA	CASSLGAGAKRDTQYF	TGTGCCAGCAGCTTAGGGGCAGGGGCCAAAAGGGATACGCAGTATTTT
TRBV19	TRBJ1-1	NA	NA	CASSIPTGKNTEAFF	TGTGCCAGTAGTATCCCCACAGGGAAGAACACTGAAGCTTTCTTT
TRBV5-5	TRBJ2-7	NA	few	CASSLVTDSYEQYF	TGTGCCAGCAGCTTGGTGACTGACTCCTACGAGCAGTACTTC
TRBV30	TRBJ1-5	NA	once	CAWSVRGTRGQHF	TGTGCCTGGAGTGTCAGGGGCACAAGGGGCCAGCATTTT
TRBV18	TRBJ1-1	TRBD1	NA	CASTGRRGQANTEAFF	TGTGCCAGCACTGGACGAAGGGGACAGGCGAACACTGAAGCTTTCTTT
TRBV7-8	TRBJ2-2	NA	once	CASSQGAPNTGELFF	TGTGCCAGCAGCCAGGGAGCTCCGAACACCGGGGAGCTGTTTTTT
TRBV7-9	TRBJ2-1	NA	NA	CASSSATPSSRSNEQFF	TGTGCCAGCAGCTCGGCTACTCCATCTTCTAGGTCCAATGAGCAGTTCTTC
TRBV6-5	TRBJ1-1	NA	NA	CASSSPRGATEAFF	TGTGCCAGCAGTTCTCCCCGGGGGGCAACTGAAGCTTTCTTT
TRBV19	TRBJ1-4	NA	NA	CASSIATGGEKLFF	TGTGCCAGTAGTATCGCGACCGGAGGGGAAAAACTGTTTTTT
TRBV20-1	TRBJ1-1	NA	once	CSAQLNTEAFF	TGCAGTGCTCAGTTGAACACTGAAGCTTTCTTT
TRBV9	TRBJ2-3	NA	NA	CASSVTLWSDTQYF	TGTGCCAGCAGCGTGACTCTATGGTCAGATACGCAGTATTTT
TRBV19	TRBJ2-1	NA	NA	CASSVQARGRGEQFF	TGTGCCAGTAGTGTTCAAGCGCGGGGTAGGGGTGAGCAGTTCTTC
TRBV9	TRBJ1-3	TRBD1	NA	CASSVVGQGKNTIYF	TGTGCCAGCAGCGTAGTTGGACAGGGTAAAAACACCATATATTTT
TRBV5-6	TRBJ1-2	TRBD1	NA	CASRYGTGGKSYTF	TGTGCCAGCAGGTACGGGACAGGGGGCAAATCCTACACCTTC
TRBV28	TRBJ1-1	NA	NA	CASSLSIGVAHTEAFF	TGTGCCAGCAGTTTATCGATCGGAGTGGCGCACACTGAAGCTTTCTTT
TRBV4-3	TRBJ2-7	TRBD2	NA	CASSQDWLAVSYEQYF	TGCGCCAGCAGCCAAGATTGGCTAGCGGTATCCTACGAGCAGTACTTC
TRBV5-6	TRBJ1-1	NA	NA	CASSLEGGSEAFF	TGTGCCAGCAGCTTGGAGGGGGGGTCGGAAGCTTTCTTT
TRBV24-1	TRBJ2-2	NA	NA	CATSPLETGELFF	TGTGCCACCAGCCCACTCGAGACCGGGGAGCTGTTTTTT
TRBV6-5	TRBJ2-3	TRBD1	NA	CASRYRGLSDTQYF	TGTGCCAGCAGGTACAGGGGGCTTTCAGATACGCAGTATTTT
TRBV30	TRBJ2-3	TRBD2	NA	CAWKKKAGGDTQYF	TGTGCCTGGAAAAAAAAAGCGGGAGGAGATACGCAGTATTTT
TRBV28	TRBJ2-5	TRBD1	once	CASRNTGEETQYF	TGTGCCAGCAGAAATACAGGGGAGGAGACCCAGTACTTC
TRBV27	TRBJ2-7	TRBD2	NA	CASSATPGTRDYEQYF	TGTGCCAGCAGTGCTACCCCCGGGACTAGGGACTACGAGCAGTACTTC
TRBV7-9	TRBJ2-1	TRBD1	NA	CASSSGFDRVF	TGTGCCAGCAGTTCCGGGTTCGACAGGGTCTTC
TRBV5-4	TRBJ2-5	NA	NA	CASTPGAGVGQETQYF	TGTGCCAGCACCCCAGGGGCGGGAGTTGGTCAGGAGACCCAGTACTTC